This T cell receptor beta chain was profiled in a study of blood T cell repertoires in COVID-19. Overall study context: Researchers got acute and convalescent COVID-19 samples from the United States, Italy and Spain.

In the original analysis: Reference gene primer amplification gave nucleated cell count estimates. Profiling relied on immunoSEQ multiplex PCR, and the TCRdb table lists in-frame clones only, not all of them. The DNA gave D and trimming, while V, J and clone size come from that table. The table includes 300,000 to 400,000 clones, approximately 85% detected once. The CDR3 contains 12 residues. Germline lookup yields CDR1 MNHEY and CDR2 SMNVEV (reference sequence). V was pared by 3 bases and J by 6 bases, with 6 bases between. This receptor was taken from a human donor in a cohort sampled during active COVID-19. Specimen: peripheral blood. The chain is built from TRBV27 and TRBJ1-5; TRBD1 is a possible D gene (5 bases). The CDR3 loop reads CASSFGGQPQHF. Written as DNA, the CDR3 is TGTGCCAGCAGTTTCGGGGGTCAGCCCCAGCATTTT.